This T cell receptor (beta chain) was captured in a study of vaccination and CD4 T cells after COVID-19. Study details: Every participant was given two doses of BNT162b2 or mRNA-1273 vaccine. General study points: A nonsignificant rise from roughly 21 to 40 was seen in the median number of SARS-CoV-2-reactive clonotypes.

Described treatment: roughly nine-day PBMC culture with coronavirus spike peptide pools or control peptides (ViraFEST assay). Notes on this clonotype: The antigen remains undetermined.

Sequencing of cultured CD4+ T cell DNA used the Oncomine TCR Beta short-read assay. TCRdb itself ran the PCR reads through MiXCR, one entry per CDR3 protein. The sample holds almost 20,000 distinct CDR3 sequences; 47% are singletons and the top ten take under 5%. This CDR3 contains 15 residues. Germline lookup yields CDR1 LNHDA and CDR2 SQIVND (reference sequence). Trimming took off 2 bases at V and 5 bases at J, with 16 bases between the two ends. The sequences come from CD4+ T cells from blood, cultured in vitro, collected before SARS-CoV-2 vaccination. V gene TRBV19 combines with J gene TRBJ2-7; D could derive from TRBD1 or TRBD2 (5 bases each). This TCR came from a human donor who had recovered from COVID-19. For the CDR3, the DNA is TGTGCCAGTAGTATAAGTGGGGGTCTCCGGGACGAGCAGTACTTC. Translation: CASSISGGLRDEQYF.